This TCR beta chain was sequenced in a study of shared clonotypes between healthy human individuals. In this sample, this clone turned up many times. Genomic DNA for unsorted samples was obtained from tens of millions of PBMCs. Looked up from germline, CDR1 is SGHTA and CDR2 is FQGNSA. The V end was cut by 1 base, the J end by 5 bases, with 9 bases between. The CDR3 has 14 amino acids. DNA from unsorted PBMC was sequenced on ten immunoSEQ deep assay plates. In the original processing: Filtering differed for immunoSEQ, which gave only junction sequences without quality scores. Sequenced by immunoSEQ multiplex PCR; TCRdb stores in-frame clones only, minus some. V, J and clone size reflect that table, while D and trimming were determined from the DNA. The table lists hundreds of thousands of clones, 79% of them singletons.

The material sequenced was PBMCs. This chain uses TRBV7-2 with TRBJ2-1, with D uncertain. The receptor comes from a woman aged 40 to 50 in good health. Some clones in this sample may be carry-over from other donors' samples. CDR3 bases: TGTGCCAGCAGCTTAGTATACGGTGACAATGAGCAGTTCTTC. It encodes CASSLVYGDNEQFF.